This T cell receptor beta chain was captured by sequencing in a study of cytomegalovirus exposure and HLA in healthy donors. 60 Vbeta and 13 Jbeta primers were used in PCR. Sequencing was performed with immunoSEQ multiplex PCR; in TCRdb, only in-frame clones are kept and a portion is missing. The data contain about 190,000 clones, around 85% of them singletons. Germline values: CDR1 LGHNT, CDR2 FRNRAP. This CDR3 contains 14 residues. With V trimmed by 6 bases and J by 7 bases, 4 bases remained unmatched. The TCR comes from a man over 45 in good health and CMV-seronegative. J is TRBJ1-4 and V is TRBV12-5, with 11 bases that match TRBD1. Sequencing input: PBMCs. In DNA form, the CDR3 reads TGTGCTAGTGGCCGGACAGGGGGCGGTGAAAAACTGTTTTTT. Its translation: CASGRTGGGEKLFF. Based on the CDR3 plus reference TRBV12-5 and TRBJ1-4, the full variable domain is DARVTQTPRHKVTEMGQEVTMRCQPILGHNTVFWYRQTMMQGLELLAYFRNRAPLDDSGMPKDRFSAEMPDATLATLKIQPSEPRDSAVYFCASGRTGGGEKLFFGSGTQLSVL.